This T cell receptor (beta chain) was sequenced in a study of T cells in Graves' hyperthyroidism and ophthalmopathy. Study-wide points: Ophthalmopathy, as predicted by the model, came a median 6.5 months after the prediction.

Amplification of TCR beta CDR3 regions used RNA as the template. An initial round of RT-PCR targeting the TCR CDR3 relied on the HTBI primer set. Using its own MiXCR run on the multiplex PCR reads, TCRdb lists one record per CDR3 protein. The table lists fewer than 850,000 distinct CDR3 sequences, roughly 17% of them singletons. This clonotype was observed at least ten times. Antigen: not known. The CDR3 is made up of 17 amino acids. CDR1 is SGHRS and CDR2 is YFSETQ in the germline V gene. With 2 bases removed from V and 4 bases from J, the gap between germline ends came to 22 bases. The chain links TRBV5-1 to TRBJ2-7; D is ambiguous. The TCR sequence derives from a man in his fifties or sixties with Graves' hyperthyroidism. Input material: blood. As DNA, the CDR3 is TGCGCCAGCAGCTTCGACCCCGGACCCCCTCCCGCTTACGAGCAGTACTTC. It codes for CASSFDPGPPPAYEQYF.